This T cell receptor (beta chain) was identified in a study of OX40 agonist ivuxolimab in advanced cancers. Turning to the study itself: As their treatment, patients were administered ivuxolimab, an agonistic anti-OX40 (CD134) antibody.

TCRdb keeps only in-frame clones here, not all; method: immunoSEQ multiplex PCR. The table includes 65,000 to 85,000 clones, about nine tenths detected once. With autoimmune disease history or systemic immunosuppression, patients were excluded. Study observations and caveats: Both blood CD4+ and CD8+ T cells showed clonal growth by week 6 at 0.1 to 3.0 mg/kg.

Worth noting for this clone: As yet, its antigen is unknown.

In germline, CDR1 is KGHSH, CDR2 LQKENI. V was cut by 4 bases and J by 0 bases, with 16 bases left in between. The CDR3 has 16 residues. The sequence came from an adult with an advanced solid tumor such as melanoma, head and neck, liver or kidney cancer. This sequence joins TRBV18 and TRBJ2-7, with D perhaps TRBD1 or TRBD2 (5 bases each). This material consisted of CD4+ or CD8+ T cells sorted from blood, taken in a trial of the OX40 agonist ivuxolimab. The CDR3 DNA follows: TGTGCCAGCTCACTAATGGATTCAGGGAGCTCCTACGAGCAGTACTTC. Its protein is CASSLMDSGSSYEQYF.